The 19 T cell receptor beta chains listed next were all sequenced from one sample in a study of blood T cell repertoires in COVID-19. The protocol was immunoSEQ multiplex PCR, while the TCRdb copy is restricted to in-frame clones and leaves out a portion. The sample carries about 140,000 clones, over 80% recorded once. The sample consisted of peripheral blood. These receptors were taken from a woman aged 80 or over with acute or convalescent COVID-19.

V gene TRBV6-5 combines with J gene TRBJ1-5, with D unresolved. CDR3 length equals 13 residues. CDR1 and CDR2 (germline): MNHEY, SVGAGI. Trimming removed 6 bases at V and 3 bases at J, with 9 bases between. The CDR3 here is CASRSGPNQPQHF. The DNA for the CDR3 is TGTGCCAGCAGAAGCGGACCCAATCAGCCCCAGCATTTT.

The CDR3 region has the DNA TGTGCCAGCAGTTCACAGGGTATCATGATTCAGCCCCAGCATTTT. Encoded protein: CASSSQGIMIQPQHF. The gene calls are TRBV7-2 and TRBJ1-5; tentatively, D is TRBD1 (6 bases). The CDR3 has 15 residues. Per the germline V gene, CDR1 is SGHTA and CDR2 is FQGNSA. Trimming removed 6 bases at V and 6 bases at J, with 18 bases between.

The chain employs TRBV10-1 and TRBJ2-5; TRBD2 matches 7 bases. Germline assignment: CDR1 WNHNN and CDR2 SYGVQD (reference sequence). The CDR3 spans 14 residues. The ends lost 8 bases at V and 4 bases at J; junction bases unmatched: 10. CDR3 DNA sequence: TGCGCCAGCTCTCCCGGTCCGGGAGGAGAGACCCAGTACTTC. Translation gives CASSPGPGGETQYF.

About this clone itself: The sample has other DNA sequences that encode this CDR3 too. The chain uses TRBV5-1 and TRBJ1-1; TRBD1 matches at 8 bases. CDR1 is SGHRS and CDR2 is YFSETQ in the germline V gene. The CDR3 totals 14 residues. J was trimmed by 0 bases and V by 3 bases; bases with no gene match: 1. CDR3 region: CASSSGQVNTEAFF. CDR3 sequence (DNA): TGCGCCAGCAGCTCGGGACAGGTGAACACTGAAGCTTTCTTT.

The table lists this clone with a count of one. V gene TRBV7-6 combines with J gene TRBJ1-1; no firm D call. V was pared by 4 bases and J by 4 bases, with 10 bases between. Germline loops: CDR1 SGHVS, CDR2 FNYEAQ. The CDR3 is 13 amino acids. CDR3 sequence: CASSSGEGTEAFF. CDR3 nucleotide sequence: TGTGCCAGCAGCTCCGGGGAAGGCACTGAAGCTTTCTTT.

The V and J genes are TRBV19 and TRBJ2-7; tentative D call: TRBD1 (5 bases). CDR3 size: 15 residues. CDR1 and CDR2 from the germline V gene are LNHDA and SQIVND (reference sequence). Deletions cut 0 bases from V and 2 bases from J, with 11 bases between. The CDR3 loop reads CASSIEARATYEQYF. Here the CDR3 DNA reads TGTGCCAGTAGTATAGAGGCCAGGGCAACCTACGAGCAGTACTTC.

CDR3 in DNA: TGTGCCAGTAGCGATCGGGATGAGCAGTTCTTC. This translates into CASSDRDEQFF. This chain uses TRBV19 with TRBJ2-1; unclear D gene. The ends were cut back, 6 bases at V and 8 bases at J, with 8 bases in the middle. This CDR3 has 11 residues. Germline CDR1 and CDR2: LNHDA and SQIVND (reference sequence). The complete variable domain, with remaining parts taken from reference TRBV19 and TRBJ2-1, reads DGGITQSPKYLFRKEGQNVTLSCEQNLNHDAMYWYRQDPGQGLRLIYYSQIVNDFQKGDIAEGYSVSREKKESFPLTVTSAQKNPTAFYLCASSDRDEQFFGPGTRLTVL.

The chain is built from TRBV6-5 and TRBJ1-1; D gene uncertain. This CDR3 is built from 13 residues. Germline lookup yields CDR1 MNHEY and CDR2 SVGAGI. V was clipped by 2 bases and J by 4 bases, with 8 bases between them. The CDR3 DNA reads TGTGCCAGCAGTTACAACGAGGGCACTGAAGCTTTCTTT. Its translation: CASSYNEGTEAFF.

This clone was detected only a few times. The V gene is TRBV11-2, the J gene TRBJ1-6; no clear D. Per germline, CDR1 SGHAT and CDR2 FQNNGV. The V gene lost 10 bases and the J gene lost 4 bases, with 14 bases spanning the gap. This CDR3 is 14 amino acids long. CDR3 DNA: TGTGCCACAGAGGGCGGGATATATAATTCACCCCTCCACTTT. It translates to CATEGGIYNSPLHF.

This clone appeared once. This chain connects TRBV30 to TRBJ2-3; D perhaps matches TRBD2 (6 bases). V was shortened by 5 bases and J by 3 bases, with 6 bases between the two germline ends. This CDR3 spans 11 amino acids. Germline V lookup: CDR1 GTSNPN, CDR2 SVGIG (reference sequence). Here the CDR3 reads CAWGTTDTQYF. CDR3 coding DNA: TGTGCCTGGGGGACTACAGATACGCAGTATTTT.

V usage is TRBV27 and J usage is TRBJ1-1; TRBD1 might be the D (6 bases). Trimming left V 7 bases short and J 0 bases short, with 9 bases between. The CDR3 loop spans 13 amino acids. The germline V gene encodes CDR1 MNHEY and CDR2 SMNVEV (reference sequence). The CDR3 protein is CASIDRMNTEAFF. In DNA, the CDR3 is TGTGCCAGCATAGACAGGATGAACACTGAAGCTTTCTTT.

V usage is TRBV29-1 and J usage is TRBJ2-1; 11 positions match TRBD1. Trimming cost V 4 bases and J 8 bases; bases outside gene matches: 7. This CDR3 is 14 amino acids long. CDR1 SQVTM and CDR2 ANQGSEA come from the germline V gene. The CDR3 sequence: CSVARRTGGDEQFF. CDR3 sequence (DNA): TGCAGCGTTGCGAGGAGGACAGGGGGCGATGAGCAGTTCTTC.

The chain carries TRBV2 and TRBJ1-4; 7 positions agree with TRBD1. Germline V gene sequence: CDR1 SNHLY, CDR2 FYNNEI. This CDR3 contains 13 residues. The ends lost 7 bases at V and 13 bases at J; junction bases unmatched: 12. The CDR3 spells CASKGQLLGGLFF. As DNA, the CDR3 is TGTGCCAGCAAGGGACAGCTCCTGGGGGGACTGTTTTTT.

The gene calls are TRBV4-2 and TRBJ1-1, with 8 bases matching TRBD1. Trimming cost V 4 bases and J 8 bases; bases outside gene matches: 15. This CDR3 comprises 16 residues. The germline V gene has CDR1 LGHNA and CDR2 YNFKEQ. CDR3 protein: CASSPIIGTGLAEAFF. The CDR3 region has the DNA TGTGCCAGCAGCCCAATAATTGGGACAGGCCTCGCGGAAGCTTTCTTT.

V gene TRBV6-5 combines with J gene TRBJ1-3; D is uncertain. CDR3 length equals 14 residues. Trimming took 5 bases from V and 0 from J, leaving 8 bases between them. Per the germline V gene, CDR1 is MNHEY and CDR2 is SVGAGI. CDR3 region: CASSRSNSGNTIYF. CDR3 nucleotide sequence: TGTGCCAGCAGTCGGAGCAACTCTGGAAACACCATATATTTT.

This clone was seen a few times. V usage is TRBV2 and J usage is TRBJ2-3; possibly TRBD1 for D (6 bases). Trimming took 6 bases from V and 2 from J, leaving 15 bases between them. The germline V gene encodes CDR1 SNHLY and CDR2 FYNNEI. The CDR3 has 15 residues. The CDR3 loop reads CASRASGVFTDTQYF. The CDR3 nucleotides read TGTGCCAGCAGAGCTTCAGGGGTCTTCACAGATACGCAGTATTTT.

This clone was observed a handful of times. The chain employs TRBV7-3 and TRBJ1-1; TRBD1 agrees at 7 bases. In germline, CDR1 is SGHTA, CDR2 FQGTGA. The CDR3 covers 14 residues. V lost 5 bases, J lost 6 bases, and 9 bases stayed unmatched. CDR3 DNA sequence: TGTGCCAGCAGCCAACAACCAGGGACAGCTGAAGCTTTCTTT. This encodes CASSQQPGTAEAFF. The whole variable domain, filled in from reference TRBV7-3 and TRBJ1-1, reads GAGVSQTPSNKVTEKGKYVELRCDPISGHTALYWYRQSLGQGPEFLIYFQGTGAADDSGLPNDRFFAVRPEGSVSTLKIQRTERGDSAVYLCASSQQPGTAEAFFGQGTRLTVV.

The rearrangement joins TRBV5-4 to TRBJ1-1, with TRBD1 matching 10 bases. Trimming at V came to 4 bases and at J to 1 base, leaving 13 bases not matched to a gene. Germline CDR1 reads SGHNT; CDR2 reads YYREEE (reference sequence). The CDR3 contains 18 residues. For the CDR3, the DNA is TGTGCCAGCAGCCCAACCGGGACAGGGGCCTTGCGGAACACTGAAGCTTTCTTT. It encodes CASSPTGTGALRNTEAFF.

V gene TRBV7-9 combines with J gene TRBJ1-3; D is unclear. Per germline, CDR1 SEHNR and CDR2 FQNEAQ (reference sequence). The germline V and J ends were trimmed by 5 bases and 3 bases, with 11 bases remaining between them. The CDR3 length is 14 residues. As DNA, the CDR3 is TGTGCCAGCAGCCTTAGCGCGGGTGGAAACACCATATATTTT. Protein product: CASSLSAGGNTIYF.